This entry describes one T cell receptor (beta chain). This entry belongs to a study of blood T cell repertoires in COVID-19. Study details: The United States, Italy and Spain provided the acute and convalescent COVID-19 samples.

V lost 1 base and J lost 4; bases outside the gene matches: 7. This CDR3 contains 16 residues. Germline V gene sequence: CDR1 LNHDA, CDR2 SQIVND (reference sequence). TCRdb keeps only in-frame clones here, not all; method: immunoSEQ multiplex PCR. The sample lists around 54,000 clones, 90% occurring once. This clonotype was sampled from a woman in her thirties or forties with active COVID-19. The V gene is TRBV19, the J gene TRBJ2-5; the match to TRBD1 covers 9 bases. Sequencing was performed on peripheral blood. The CDR3 sequence is CASSIVPGTGRETQYF. The CDR3 region has the DNA TGTGCCAGTAGTATAGTTCCCGGGACAGGGAGAGAGACCCAGTACTTC.